These 30 T cell receptor beta chains were sequenced from one sample in a study of shared clonotypes between healthy human individuals (dated by TCRdb to the early 2020s). The library came from the immunoSEQ multiplex PCR assay. What TCRdb holds here is the immuneACCESS table cut down to in-frame rearrangements. Part of the clones is not present; checked against another copy, under half of the missing clones reflect an unresolved V gene, and the others are unexplained. This sample gives a few million clones in total; about 92% of them show up just once. The leading ten clones occupy 0.14% of the sample. The specimen was naive CD4+ T cells sorted from blood. The cell subset or site label of this sample denotes: CD45RA+ positively selected. These receptors came from a man aged 18 to 30 in good health.

The sample holds one count of this clone. The chain links TRBV4-1 to TRBJ2-1; 9 positions agree with TRBD2. The CDR3 has 15 amino acids. The germline V gene encodes CDR1 MGHRA and CDR2 YSYEKL. The ends lost 0 bases at V and 10 bases at J; junction bases unmatched: 7. The CDR3 is CASSQDAGGVREQFF. For the CDR3, the DNA is TGCGCCAGCAGCCAAGATGCGGGGGGGGTGAGGGAGCAGTTCTTC.

The rearrangement joins TRBV15 to TRBJ1-1; D is ambiguous. Germline V gene lookup returns CDR1 LNHNV and CDR2 YYDKDF (reference sequence). Trimming cost V 4 bases and J 5 bases, with 11 bases left between them. CDR3 length: 13 amino acids. DNA for the CDR3: TGTGCCACCAGCACGCCAGCCGAGACTGAAGCTTTCTTT. Translating gives CATSTPAETEAFF. The full variable domain, completed using reference TRBV15 and TRBJ1-1, is DAMVIQNPRYQVTQFGKPVTLSCSQTLNHNVMYWYQQKSSQAPKLLFHYYDKDFNNEADTPDNFQSRRPNTSFCFLDIRSPGLGDTAMYLCATSTPAETEAFFGQGTRLTVV.

As for this clone: Other DNA sequences in this specimen translate into the identical CDR3. V and J are TRBV7-9 and TRBJ1-1; TRBD1 aligns across 7 bases. CDR3 length: 15 amino acids. V gave up 5 bases and J gave up 0 bases; unmatched junction bases: 6. CDR1 and CDR2 (germline): SEHNR, FQNEAQ (reference sequence). The CDR3 loop reads CASSARQGLNTEAFF. CDR3 nucleotide sequence: TGTGCCAGCAGCGCTCGACAGGGCTTGAACACTGAAGCTTTCTTT.

Comment on this clone: Different DNA sequences within this sample yield the same CDR3. J is TRBJ2-1 and V is TRBV6-5; tentatively, D is TRBD2 (5 bases). Germline lookup yields CDR1 MNHEY and CDR2 SVGAGI. The CDR3 totals 11 residues. V shed 5 bases and J shed 9 bases, with 8 bases lying between them. Here the CDR3 DNA reads TGTGCCAGCAGTCGAGGGCCTGAGCAGTTCTTC. Its protein product is CASSRGPEQFF.

The CDR3 spells CASSRQGTQETQYF. The CDR3 DNA reads TGTGCCAGCAGCCGACAGGGAACTCAAGAGACCCAGTACTTC. This sequence joins TRBV7-9 and TRBJ2-5; 7 bases line up with TRBD1. The ends lost 5 bases at V and 2 bases at J; junction bases unmatched: 5. The CDR3 has 14 residues. Germline V lookup: CDR1 SEHNR, CDR2 FQNEAQ (reference sequence).

The genes are TRBV7-8 and TRBJ2-5; 7 positions match TRBD2. The better agreement between TRBJ2-7 and the DNA end casts doubt on the J call. The CDR3 consists of 14 residues. Germline V CDR1 and CDR2: SGHVS, FQNEAQ. The DNA of the CDR3 is TGTGCCAGCAGCTTGGGACTACAAAACTACGAGCAGTACTTC. Translating it yields CASSLGLQNYEQYF.

This chain connects TRBV27 to TRBJ1-2, with 7 bases fitting TRBD1. CDR3 length equals 16 residues. V trimming: 7 bases; J trimming: 4 bases; junction bases outside the gene matches: 15. CDR1 and CDR2 from the germline V gene are MNHEY and SMNVEV (reference sequence). The CDR3 here is CASTPFRDSTFYGYTF. The CDR3 DNA is TGTGCCAGCACCCCCTTCCGGGACAGCACTTTCTATGGCTACACCTTC.

V gene TRBV19 combines with J gene TRBJ2-7, with a weak D call TRBD2 (6 bases). The V end was cut by 5 bases, the J end by 4 bases, with 12 bases between. In germline, CDR1 is LNHDA, CDR2 SQIVND (reference sequence). This CDR3 spans 13 amino acids. In DNA, the CDR3 is TGTGCCAGTAGTCACCGGGAGACATACGAGCAGTACTTC. It encodes CASSHRETYEQYF.

The table lists this clone with a few counts. V and J are TRBV7-2 and TRBJ1-5; weak D call: TRBD1 (5 bases). V was clipped by 5 bases and J by 0 bases, with 8 bases between them. The germline V gene encodes CDR1 SGHTA and CDR2 FQGNSA. There are 14 residues in the CDR3. For the CDR3, the DNA is TGTGCCAGCAGCACAGGCCTTAGCAATCAGCCCCAGCATTTT. This codes for CASSTGLSNQPQHF.

Concerning this clone itself: Other DNA variants within this sample encode the same CDR3. This chain connects TRBV18 to TRBJ1-2; 8 bases align to TRBD1. The CDR3 is 13 residues long. V was pared by 3 bases and J by 5 bases, with 2 bases of the junction left unmatched. In germline, CDR1 is KGHSH, CDR2 LQKENI. Written as DNA, the CDR3 is TGTGCCAGCTCACCGACAGGGGAATATGGCTACACCTTC. As protein: CASSPTGEYGYTF.

This chain connects TRBV7-2 to TRBJ2-3; D uncertain. CDR3 length: 15 amino acids. The ends were cut back, 1 base at V and 1 base at J, with 9 bases in the middle. CDR1 is SGHTA, CDR2 FQGNSA, per germline. The CDR3 region is CASSLVEWGTDTQYF. The CDR3 nucleotides are TGTGCCAGCAGCTTAGTTGAATGGGGCACAGATACGCAGTATTTT.

The chain links TRBV6-1 to TRBJ1-1, with 8 positions matching TRBD1. This CDR3 has 15 amino acids. V lost 4 bases, J lost 1 base, and 5 bases stayed unmatched. The germline V gene has CDR1 MNHNS and CDR2 SASEGT. CDR3 loop: CASSATGGTNTEAFF. CDR3 nucleotide sequence: TGTGCCAGCAGTGCCACAGGGGGGACGAACACTGAAGCTTTCTTT.

This chain uses TRBV6-6 with TRBJ2-7, with D unclear. The V gene lost 6 bases and the J gene lost 4 bases, with 10 bases spanning the gap. The CDR3 sequence is 12 residues long. Germline V gives CDR1 MNHNY, CDR2 SVGAGI (reference sequence). CDR3 protein: CASRETGYEQYF. The CDR3 DNA follows: TGTGCCAGCAGAGAGACCGGGTACGAGCAGTACTTC.

The J gene is TRBJ1-2, the V gene TRBV9; TRBD1 might be the D (5 bases). Germline values: CDR1 SGDLS, CDR2 YYNGEE. This CDR3 is 19 amino acids long. V gave up 1 base and J gave up 0 bases, with 22 bases separating them. The CDR3 reads CASSVSQTLGGDTNYGYTF. The CDR3 region has the DNA TGTGCCAGCAGCGTATCACAGACCCTAGGAGGGGATACTAACTATGGCTACACCTTC. The full variable domain, rest sourced from reference TRBV9 and TRBJ1-2, is DSGVTQTPKHLITATGQRVTLRCSPRSGDLSVYWYQQSLDQGLQFLIQYYNGEERAKGNILERFSAQQFPDLHSELNLSSLELGDSALYFCASSVSQTLGGDTNYGYTFGSGTRLTVV.

This clone was counted a single time. The chain is built from TRBV7-2 and TRBJ2-2, with TRBD2 identical over 7 bases. The germline V gene has CDR1 SGHTA and CDR2 FQGNSA. V lost 4 bases and J lost 4; bases outside the gene matches: 3. This CDR3 contains 14 residues. In nucleotides, the CDR3 is TGTGCCAGCAGCTACGGCGGGAGCACCGGGGAGCTGTTTTTT. It specifies CASSYGGSTGELFF.

The rearrangement joins TRBV4-1 to TRBJ2-7; D gene uncertain. Trimming removed 4 bases from V and 2 bases from J, with 18 bases in between. Looked up from germline, CDR1 is MGHRA and CDR2 is YSYEKL. The CDR3 totals 16 residues. Here the CDR3 DNA reads TGCGCCAGCAGCCCCCTGGGGAAGGTTTCAACCTACGAGCAGTACTTC. Amino acids: CASSPLGKVSTYEQYF.

The chain carries TRBV6-6 and TRBJ1-4; a weak D match, TRBD1 (5 bases). Trimming left V 7 bases short and J 2 bases short, with 8 bases between. In germline, CDR1 is MNHNY, CDR2 SVGAGI (reference sequence). The CDR3 spans 13 residues. CDR3 sequence (DNA): TGTGCCAGCAATCGGGGCACTAATGAAAAACTGTTTTTT. Residues: CASNRGTNEKLFF.

This sequence joins TRBV5-6 and TRBJ2-3, with 16 bases identical to TRBD2. V dropped 5 bases and J dropped 6; count of bases not matched to a gene: 9. Germline loops: CDR1 SGHDT, CDR2 YYEEEE. This CDR3 has 17 amino acids. CDR3 residues: CASSQGTSGGAWDTQYF. The CDR3 DNA reads as TGTGCCAGCAGTCAAGGGACTAGCGGGGGGGCATGGGATACGCAGTATTTT.

In its sample, this clone was seen once. J is TRBJ1-1 and V is TRBV4-3; a possible D gene is TRBD1 (6 bases). CDR1 LGHNA and CDR2 YSLEER come from the germline V gene. With 4 bases removed from V and 5 bases from J, the gap between germline ends came to 20 bases. The length of the CDR3 is 16 residues. CDR3 nucleotides: TGCGCCAGCAGCCCTTCAAAGGGACAACGCGGGACTGAAGCTTTCTTT. Translated: CASSPSKGQRGTEAFF.

The CDR3 region has the DNA TGTGCCAGCTCACCTGGACTAGAATCCTACAATGAGCAGTTCTTC. Residues: CASSPGLESYNEQFF. The rearrangement uses TRBV18 and TRBJ2-1; 7 bases fit TRBD2. CDR1 is KGHSH, CDR2 LQKENI, per germline. With V trimmed by 3 bases and J by 1 base, 3 bases remained unmatched. The CDR3 contains 15 residues.

Note on this clone: One end of the junction fails to match germline, which may point to a read error. V and J are TRBV6-1 and TRBJ2-7, with D unclear. Germline lookup yields CDR1 MNHNS and CDR2 SASEGT. This CDR3 has 12 amino acids. The CDR3 DNA follows: TGTGCCAGCAGTAAAGCCCCCTACGAGCAGTACTTC. Protein product: CASSKAPYEQYF.

The chain uses TRBV5-6 and TRBJ2-3; 10 bases map to TRBD1. The CDR3 is 15 residues long. The junction had 2 bases not matched to a gene; V was cut back by 4 bases and J by 0 bases. The germline V gene encodes CDR1 SGHDT and CDR2 YYEEEE. CDR3 in amino acids: CASSAGQGSTDTQYF. The CDR3 nucleotides are TGTGCCAGCAGCGCGGGACAGGGGAGCACAGATACGCAGTATTTT. The full variable domain, with the rest looked up from reference TRBV5-6 and TRBJ2-3, is DAGVTQSPTHLIKTRGQQVTLRCSPKSGHDTVSWYQQALGQGPQFIFQYYEEEERQRGNFPDRFSGHQFPNYSSELNVNALLLGDSALYLCASSAGQGSTDTQYFGPGTRLTVL.

The rearrangement joins TRBV7-2 to TRBJ1-1, with D perhaps TRBD1 (6 bases). Germline lookup yields CDR1 SGHTA and CDR2 FQGNSA. Trimming took 1 base from V and 1 from J, leaving 13 bases between them. There are 16 residues in the CDR3. The CDR3: CASSLGRDTKNTEAFF. The CDR3 bases are TGTGCCAGCAGCTTAGGCCGGGACACGAAGAACACTGAAGCTTTCTTT.

The gene calls are TRBV12-5 and TRBJ2-7; TRBD2 matches at 9 bases. The CDR3 has 16 amino acids. The germline CDR1 and CDR2 sequences are LGHNT and FRNRAP. Trimming at V came to 7 bases and at J to 4 bases, leaving 14 bases not matched to a gene. The CDR3 sequence is CASAPGMGGRVYEQYF. The CDR3 nucleotides read TGTGCTAGTGCCCCGGGGATGGGCGGGAGGGTTTACGAGCAGTACTTC.

The V call is TRBV7-8, the J call TRBJ1-6; TRBD1 matches 9 bases. This CDR3 comprises 14 residues. The trim removed 10 bases at V and 5 bases at J, leaving 6 bases unmatched. Per the germline V gene, CDR1 is SGHVS and CDR2 is FQNEAQ. Here the CDR3 DNA reads TGTGCCACCAAAAGACAGGGGGATAATTCACCCCTCCACTTT. Translated: CATKRQGDNSPLHF.

CDR3 nucleotide sequence: TGTGCCAGCAGTTCCCCCAGGGGTGCAACTAATGAAAAACTGTTTTTT. This gives the protein CASSSPRGATNEKLFF. The chain employs TRBV28 and TRBJ1-4, with D perhaps TRBD1 (6 bases). CDR3 size: 16 residues. The V end lost 4 bases, the J end lost 0 bases, and 12 bases lay between the germline ends. The germline V gene has CDR1 MDHEN and CDR2 SYDVKM.

This chain connects TRBV9 to TRBJ1-6; D perhaps matches TRBD1 (6 bases). Trimming took off 4 bases at V and 9 bases at J, with 17 bases between the two ends. Germline CDR1 and CDR2: SGDLS and YYNGEE. This CDR3 region has 15 residues. In DNA, the CDR3 is TGTGCCAGCAGCACCCCCGACAGGAGGGGTTCACCCCTCCACTTT. It is translated as CASSTPDRRGSPLHF.

J is TRBJ1-1 and V is TRBV19; a possible D gene is TRBD1 (5 bases). The CDR3 has 15 amino acids. The V gene's germline CDR1 is LNHDA and CDR2 SQIVND (reference sequence). V lost 3 bases and J 0 bases, leaving 11 bases between the germline ends. The CDR3 nucleotides read TGTGCCAGTAGTATTTCCGGGGCCCTGAACACTGAAGCTTTCTTT. Protein sequence: CASSISGALNTEAFF.

This clone is a singleton in its sample. The chain is built from TRBV19 and TRBJ2-2; possibly TRBD1 for D (5 bases). The CDR3 is 16 amino acids. Trimming stripped 0 bases from V and 6 bases from J, with 14 bases between. Germline V gene lookup returns CDR1 LNHDA and CDR2 SQIVND (reference sequence). CDR3 protein: CASSIDRFQGAGELFF. The CDR3 DNA sequence: TGTGCCAGTAGTATAGATCGATTTCAGGGCGCCGGGGAGCTGTTTTTT. The full variable domain, its missing parts supplied by reference TRBV19 and TRBJ2-2, is DGGITQSPKYLFRKEGQNVTLSCEQNLNHDAMYWYRQDPGQGLRLIYYSQIVNDFQKGDIAEGYSVSREKKESFPLTVTSAQKNPTAFYLCASSIDRFQGAGELFFGEGSRLTVL.

The chain uses TRBV13 and TRBJ2-3; D gene unclear. The CDR3 loop spans 15 amino acids. Per germline, CDR1 PRHDT and CDR2 FYEKMQ (reference sequence). V gave up 0 bases and J gave up 3 bases, with 10 bases separating them. The CDR3 reads CASSLGVGSTDTQYF. CDR3 nucleotides: TGTGCCAGCAGCTTAGGGGTAGGGTCGACAGATACGCAGTATTTT. The full variable domain, completed using reference TRBV13 and TRBJ2-3, is AAGVIQSPRHLIKEKRETATLKCYPIPRHDTVYWYQQGPGQDPQFLISFYEKMQSDKGSIPDRFSAQQFSDYHSELNMSSLELGDSALYFCASSLGVGSTDTQYFGPGTRLTVL.